The 5 T cell receptor beta chains given below trace back to one sample, sequenced in a study of T cell responses to AZD1222 COVID-19 vaccine (dated by TCRdb to the early 2020s). The time point label on this specimen signifies: about 28 days (+/-7) after the second vaccine dose. Receptor amplification or capture employed the immunoSEQ multiplex PCR assay. TCRdb mirrors the immuneACCESS table, restricted to in-frame sequences. Some clones are absent from its copies; in checked studies, under half trace to an unresolved V gene, and the reason for the others is unknown. For this sample the table gives roughly 150,000 clones, of which roughly nine tenths were detected only once. In total, the top ten clones hold around 1.3% of the sample. The sequences come from peripheral blood, collected 28 days after the second AZD1222 dose. All receptors come from an adult who received the AZD1222 COVID-19 vaccine.

The chain links TRBV7-2 to TRBJ2-7, with TRBD1 matching over 7 bases. This CDR3 has 13 residues. V dropped 1 base and J dropped 7; count of bases not matched to a gene: 4. Germline CDR1 SGHTA, CDR2 FQGNSA. The CDR3 DNA reads TGTGCCAGCAGCTTAGGACAGGGCAGGGAGCAGTACTTC. Amino acids: CASSLGQGREQYF.

The rearrangement joins TRBV10-3 to TRBJ2-7, with D possibly matching TRBD2 (5 bases). The length of the CDR3 is 13 residues. Trimming pared 6 bases from V and 3 bases from J, leaving 12 bases between. The germline gives CDR1 ENHRY, CDR2 SYGVKD. The CDR3 spells CAIRQDSDYEQYF. The DNA for the CDR3 is TGTGCCATCAGGCAGGACTCGGACTACGAGCAGTACTTC.

The CDR3 nucleotides are TGTGCCAGCGGTGGGGGGCGGGGCACTGAAGCTTTCTTT. Amino acids: CASGGGRGTEAFF. V gene TRBV2 combines with J gene TRBJ1-1, with a tentative D call TRBD1 (6 bases). The germline V and J ends were trimmed by 8 bases and 4 bases, with 14 bases remaining between them. The germline V gene has CDR1 SNHLY and CDR2 FYNNEI. This CDR3 contains 13 residues.

V and J are TRBV29-1 and TRBJ1-1; 8 bases line up with TRBD1. V lost 4 bases and J lost 1; bases outside the gene matches: 11. The germline V gene encodes CDR1 SQVTM and CDR2 ANQGSEA. This CDR3 is built from 16 residues. This CDR3 is CSVVRPGGGANTEAFF. CDR3 DNA: TGCAGCGTTGTACGACCAGGGGGCGGGGCGAACACTGAAGCTTTCTTT.

This clone was seen a handful of times. The missing conserved phenylalanine or tryptophan at the end of this CDR3 makes a read error likely. No DNA is shown, since the ends of the CDR3 on it are uncertain; the CDR3 is the one TCRdb lists. The genes are TRBV6-5 and TRBJ2-3; TRBD2, the table's D call, lacks a check against the DNA. From germline, CDR1 is MNHEY and CDR2 SVGAGI. The CDR3 is made up of 12 amino acids, end residues included. The CDR3 is CASRSLAGGSIV.